The 14 T cell receptor beta chains below all came from one sample that was sequenced in a study of post-analysis software for immune sequencing data. The library was made from cDNA and included unique molecular identifiers. TCRdb recomputed calls from the PCR reads with MiXCR, one row per CDR3 protein. The profile shows 820,000 or so distinct CDR3 sequences, 53% of them singletons. These receptors are not linked to any known antigen. Findings and limits, study-wide: Among a few TRBV segments more frequent in patients than controls were TRBV5-6, TRBV5-1 and TRBV20-1.

The material sequenced was blood. The receptors come from a girl aged 10 to 17 with multiple sclerosis.

In this sample, this clonotype turned up once. The gene calls are TRBV5-6 and TRBJ2-5; 7 bases are a match to TRBD1. The junction had 5 bases not matched to a gene; V was cut back by 3 bases and J by 0 bases. From germline, CDR1 is SGHDT and CDR2 YYEEEE. The CDR3 loop spans 15 amino acids. The CDR3 nucleotides read TGTGCCAGCAGCTGGGACAGAATGTACCAAGAGACCCAGTACTTC. Its translation is CASSWDRMYQETQYF.

The chain joins TRBV29-1 to TRBJ2-7; TRBD2 agrees at 10 bases. The CDR3 contains 16 residues. The germline CDR1 and CDR2 sequences are SQVTM and ANQGSEA. The V and J ends lost 3 bases and 4 bases, in that order; junction bases with no gene match: 12. The CDR3 region has the DNA TGCAGCGTTGATTTTCGTGCACTAGCGGGGCGGTACGAGCAGTACTTC. Translating gives CSVDFRALAGRYEQYF.

The chain has TRBV25-1 and TRBJ2-7, with D perhaps being TRBD1 or TRBD2 (5 bases each). CDR3 size: 15 residues. Trimming left V 2 bases short and J 1 base short, with 12 bases between. Germline CDR1 and CDR2: MGHDK and SYGVNS. CDR3 in DNA: TGTGCCAGCAGTGAAATGGGGAGACAGTCCTACGAGCAGTACTTC. It is translated as CASSEMGRQSYEQYF.

This clonotype showed up just a few times. The rearrangement uses TRBV6-6 and TRBJ2-7, with D possibly matching TRBD1 (6 bases). The V end was cut by 2 bases, the J end by 4 bases, with 9 bases between. Germline V gene data show CDR1 as MNHNY and CDR2 as SVGAGI (reference sequence). CDR3 size: 13 residues. CDR3 in amino acids: CASSYGGNYEQYF. Here the CDR3 DNA reads TGTGCCAGCAGTTACGGGGGCAATTACGAGCAGTACTTC.

This clonotype was seen a few times. CDR3 amino acids: CASSQDYGSGRGYEQYF. CDR3 nucleotide sequence: TGCGCCAGCAGCCAAGATTATGGTAGCGGGAGGGGGTACGAGCAGTACTTC. The gene calls are TRBV4-1 and TRBJ2-5, with 11 bases that match TRBD2. Near its end, the DNA agrees better with TRBJ2-7, so the J call may be wrong. Germline-derived CDR1 and CDR2 are MGHRA and YSYEKL. CDR3 size: 17 residues.

The chain has TRBV20-1 and TRBJ2-3; no reliable D call. The germline V gene encodes CDR1 DFQATT and CDR2 SNEGSKA (reference sequence). Trimming cost V 6 bases and J 4 bases, with 8 bases left between them. The CDR3 covers 11 residues. The CDR3: CSARTADTQYF. CDR3 in DNA: TGCAGTGCAAGAACAGCAGATACGCAGTATTTT.

This clonotype has only one observation. The rearrangement links TRBV6-6 to TRBJ2-1; 10 bases are a match to TRBD2. The germline V gene encodes CDR1 MNHNY and CDR2 SVGAGI (reference sequence). The V and J ends lost 6 bases and 8 bases, in that order; junction bases with no gene match: 10. The CDR3 covers 15 residues. The CDR3 reads CASRARASGSDEQFF. CDR3 DNA: TGTGCCAGCAGGGCCAGGGCTAGCGGGAGCGATGAGCAGTTCTTC.

The rearrangement joins TRBV27 to TRBJ2-1, with TRBD1 as a possible D gene (6 bases). Germline-derived CDR1 and CDR2 are MNHEY and SMNVEV (reference sequence). The length of the CDR3 is 14 residues. V lost 3 bases and J 5 bases, leaving 11 bases between the germline ends. Here the CDR3 reads CASSLGTQDNEQFF. The CDR3 bases are TGTGCCAGCAGTTTGGGGACACAAGACAATGAGCAGTTCTTC.

This clonotype was counted a few times. This chain connects TRBV20-1 to TRBJ2-1; TRBD2 aligns across 11 bases. The CDR3 contains 18 residues. Germline V gives CDR1 DFQATT, CDR2 SNEGSKA (reference sequence). Trimming at V came to 2 bases and at J to 0 bases, leaving 9 bases not matched to a gene. This CDR3 reads CSARPGLAARSSYNEQFF. The CDR3 nucleotides read TGCAGTGCTAGACCGGGACTAGCGGCTCGAAGCTCCTACAATGAGCAGTTCTTC.

The chain joins TRBV7-9 to TRBJ1-1; D call uncertain. CDR1 and CDR2 (germline): SEHNR, FQNEAQ (reference sequence). Trimming removed 5 bases at V and 10 bases at J, with 17 bases between. This CDR3 comprises 13 residues. CDR3: CASSPLGPLAAFF. For the CDR3, the DNA is TGTGCCAGCAGCCCCTTAGGCCCCCTCGCAGCTTTCTTT. The full variable domain, rest sourced from reference TRBV7-9 and TRBJ1-1, is DTGVSQNPRHKITKRGQNVTFRCDPISEHNRLYWYRQTLGQGPEFLTYFQNEAQLEKSRLLSDRFSAERPKGSFSTLEIQRTEQGDSAMYLCASSPLGPLAAFFGQGTRLTVV.

CDR3 sequence: CASSPALGTPGLRYEQYF. CDR3 nucleotides: TGTGCCAGCAGCCCAGCCCTGGGGACTCCGGGACTCCGATACGAGCAGTACTTC. J is TRBJ2-7 and V is TRBV7-9; D possibly corresponds to TRBD2 (6 bases). CDR1 and CDR2 (germline): SEHNR, FQNEAQ (reference sequence). V lost 5 bases and J 4 bases, leaving 27 bases between the germline ends. The CDR3 sequence is 18 residues long.

This clonotype was seen a few times. The chain links TRBV6-1 to TRBJ2-1; 8 positions agree with TRBD2. With 7 bases clipped from V and 0 bases from J, the junction kept 2 bases outside the gene matches. The CDR3 covers 14 residues. Germline CDR1 and CDR2: MNHNS and SASEGT. The CDR3 protein is CASTGTSSYNEQFF. The CDR3 bases are TGTGCCAGCACTGGGACTAGCTCCTACAATGAGCAGTTCTTC.

The chain combines TRBV6-1 with TRBJ2-6; TRBD1 might be the D (6 bases). Trimming stripped 4 bases from V and 0 bases from J, with 13 bases between. The CDR3 sequence is 17 residues long. Germline assignment: CDR1 MNHNS and CDR2 SASEGT. Here the CDR3 DNA reads TGTGCCAGCAGTGTACAGGGATCCCACTCTGGGGCCAACGTCCTGACTTTC. Amino acids: CASSVQGSHSGANVLTF.

To note about this clonotype: At one end, the junction sequence differs from germline, possibly due to a read error. This chain uses TRBV5-1 with TRBJ2-7; 9 positions agree with TRBD1. The CDR3 length is 14 residues. Per germline, CDR1 SGHRS and CDR2 YFSETQ. CDR3 region: CASSVGRQGGEQYF. The CDR3 DNA reads TGCGCCAGCAGCGTAGGACGACAGGGGGGCGAGCAATACTTC.